This is a list of T cell receptor beta chains from one sample in a study of T cells in Graves' hyperthyroidism and ophthalmopathy. MiXCR, run by TCRdb on the multiplex PCR reads, gives a single entry per CDR3 protein. The table shows around 600,000 distinct CDR3 sequences, with about 14% occurring only once. The sample consisted of blood. The receptors stem from a woman between 50 and 59 years old with Graves' ophthalmopathy. Each CDR3 is given with its conserved first and last residue. The order of the fields is D gene, V gene, clone size, J gene, CDR3 protein, CDR3 DNA. A D gene is named only where the DNA matches it firmly. The size entry is marked missing in some rows and otherwise reads once, few, many or a size class.

>TRBD2|TRBV7-3|NA|TRBJ2-2
CASSSASGTGELSF
TGTGCCAGCAGCTCTGCTAGCGGCACCGGGGAACTGTCTTTT
>NA|TRBV30|many|TRBJ1-5
CAWSMDPEGQPQHF
TGTGCCTGGAGTATGGACCCCGAGGGTCAGCCCCAGCATTTT
>TRBD2|TRBV5-1|many|TRBJ2-7
CASSLQTSVSYEQYF
TGCGCCAGCAGCTTGCAGACTAGCGTCAGCTACGAGCAGTACTTC
>NA|TRBV5-1|many|TRBJ1-5
CASSLADSQPQHF
TGCGCCAGCAGCTTGGCCGACAGCCAGCCCCAGCATTTT
>NA|TRBV10-3|few|TRBJ2-7
CAISEGHGGEQYF
TGTGCCATCAGTGAAGGACATGGCGGCGAGCAGTACTTC
>NA|TRBV19|NA|TRBJ1-5
CASSMWPAPNQPQHF
TGTGCCAGTAGTATGTGGCCGGCCCCCAATCAGCCCCAGCATTTT
>NA|TRBV12-3/TRBV12-4|many|TRBJ2-1
CASSLGQVRGNEQFF
TGTGCCAGCAGTTTAGGACAGGTTCGCGGAAATGAGCAGTTCTTC
>TRBD2|TRBV5-6|few|TRBJ2-1
CASSLAPSGPWTSEQFF
TGTGCCAGCAGCTTGGCGCCTAGCGGACCCTGGACGTCTGAGCAGTTCTTC
>TRBD1|TRBV3-1|NA|TRBJ2-1
CASSRLGQYNEQFF
TGTGCCAGCAGCCGCCTGGGACAGTACAATGAGCAGTTCTTC
>NA|TRBV18|many|TRBJ2-5
CASSPYGGPQETQYF
TGTGCCAGCTCACCGTACGGGGGCCCGCAAGAGACCCAGTACTTC
>NA|TRBV7-2|many|TRBJ2-2
CASSLDRGSTGELFF
TGTGCCAGCAGCTTAGATAGGGGGAGCACCGGGGAGCTGTTTTTT
>NA|TRBV6-4|NA|TRBJ2-2
CASSEHGKGNTGELFF
TGTGCCAGCAGTGAGCACGGTAAAGGGAACACCGGGGAGCTGTTTTTT
>TRBD1|TRBV3-1|many|TRBJ2-7
CASSQDGDRGYEQYF
TGTGCCAGCAGCCAAGATGGGGACAGGGGCTACGAGCAGTACTTC
>TRBD2|TRBV7-2|many|TRBJ2-3
CASKGRDISTDTQYF
TGTGCCAGCAAAGGGAGGGATATAAGCACAGATACGCAGTATTTT
>NA|TRBV28|many|TRBJ2-7
CASRDTTYEQYF
TGTGCCAGCAGGGACACTACCTACGAGCAGTACTTC
>TRBD1|TRBV20-1|many|TRBJ1-6
CSARKGGNSPLHF
TGCAGTGCTAGGAAAGGGGGCAATTCACCCCTCCACTTT
>NA|TRBV7-9|NA|TRBJ2-7
CASTEGNEQYF
TGTGCCAGCACCGAGGGGAACGAGCAGTACTTC
>TRBD2|TRBV5-1|many|TRBJ2-3
CASSVGTNTDTQYF
TGCGCCAGCAGCGTGGGGACTAATACAGATACGCAGTATTTT
>NA|TRBV28|many|TRBJ1-5
CASSLNGLSQPQHF
TGTGCCAGCAGTTTAAACGGGTTGAGTCAGCCCCAGCATTTT
>NA|TRBV7-3|many|TRBJ2-1
CASSLDPARRNEQFF
TGTGCCAGCAGCTTAGACCCAGCGCGCAGGAATGAGCAGTTCTTC
>TRBD1|TRBV29-1|many|TRBJ1-2
CSVEDRGNRARYGYTF
TGCAGCGTTGAGGACAGGGGTAACAGGGCCCGCTATGGCTACACCTTC
>NA|TRBV3-1|NA|TRBJ1-2
CASSPVFGQGMGYGYTF
TGTGCCAGCAGCCCGGTCTTCGGGCAGGGAATGGGCTATGGCTACACCTTC
>NA|TRBV27|many|TRBJ2-7
CASKQGYEQYF
TGTGCCAGCAAACAGGGTTACGAGCAGTACTTC
>NA|TRBV4-2|NA|TRBJ1-4
CASSQDGQGLNEKLFF
TGTGCCAGCAGCCAAGATGGCCAGGGACTAAATGAAAAACTGTTTTTT
>TRBD2|TRBV18|NA|TRBJ2-3
CASSPSGTSGMTERDTDTQYF
TGTGCCAGCTCACCTTCAGGGACTAGCGGGATGACGGAGAGAGACACAGATACGCAGTATTTT
>TRBD1|TRBV28|few|TRBJ1-2
CASSYGTGGNGYTF
TGTGCCAGCAGTTACGGGACAGGGGGCAACGGCTACACCTTC
>NA|TRBV12-3/TRBV12-4|few|TRBJ1-3
CASRDLKGGYGNTIYF
TGTGCCAGCAGAGACCTGAAGGGGGGGTATGGAAACACCATATATTTT
>TRBD2|TRBV7-2|many|TRBJ2-1
CASRPFSGMNNEQFF
TGTGCCAGCAGACCTTTTAGCGGGATGAACAATGAGCAGTTCTTC
>NA|TRBV14|few|TRBJ2-7
CASSVAASYEQYF
TGTGCCAGCAGCGTAGCGGCGTCCTACGAGCAGTACTTC
>NA|TRBV6-2/TRBV6-3|NA|TRBJ1-6
CASSYVTSYNSPLHF
TGTGCCAGCAGTTACGTTACCTCCTATAATTCACCCCTCCACTTT
>NA|TRBV5-4|NA|TRBJ1-1
CASRTVPSNTEAFF
TGTGCCAGCAGAACGGTCCCCTCGAACACTGAAGCTTTCTTT
>TRBD1|TRBV27|many|TRBJ2-3
CASSPRTGFTDTQYF
TGTGCCAGCAGTCCACGGACAGGGTTCACAGATACGCAGTATTTT